One sample yielded the 31 T cell receptor beta chains listed below, sequenced in a study of human T cells and chemical hapten exposure. TCRdb re-derived calls from the RACE reads in MiXCR, one entry per CDR3 protein. The sample holds around 350,000 distinct CDR3 sequences, 5.5% seen once. The time point is: pre-sensitization, week 0. Treatment defined: therapeutic diphenylcyclopropenone sensitization with weekly scalp DPC. The sample consisted of whole blood, taken in connection with sensitization to the hapten diphenylcyclopropenone (DPC). Receptor source: a woman under 30 with alopecia areata. Some clones in this sample may be carry-over from other donors' samples.

This clonotype was counted between two and nine times. The chain employs TRBV6-1 and TRBJ2-2; perhaps TRBD1 as D (5 bases). The CDR3 is made up of 14 amino acids. Germline CDR1 is MNHNS and CDR2 is SASEGT. V shed 3 bases and J shed 8 bases, with 13 bases lying between them. CDR3 bases: TGTGCCAGCAGTGACATAGGGGCAGCGGGGGAGCTGTTTTTT. It codes for CASSDIGAAGELFF.

This chain links TRBV4-2 with TRBJ1-1; 8 bases are a match to TRBD1. The V and J ends lost 1 base and 1 base, in that order; junction bases with no gene match: 8. Germline assignment: CDR1 LGHNA and CDR2 YNFKEQ. This CDR3 region has 17 residues. This CDR3 is CASSQARMGTGNTEAFF. The DNA for the CDR3 is TGTGCCAGCAGCCAAGCTCGCATGGGGACAGGGAACACTGAAGCTTTCTTT.

Many counts were recorded for this clonotype. V usage is TRBV20-1 and J usage is TRBJ1-1; 7 nucleotides match TRBD1. Germline V lookup: CDR1 DFQATT, CDR2 SNEGSKA (reference sequence). The junction had 7 bases not matched to a gene; V was cut back by 6 bases and J by 3 bases. This CDR3 spans 13 amino acids. The CDR3 here is CSASTGDDTEAFF. The CDR3 nucleotides are TGCAGTGCGTCAACAGGGGATGACACTGAAGCTTTCTTT.

This clonotype was seen at least ten times. The chain uses TRBV25-1 and TRBJ2-6; either TRBD1 or TRBD2 may fit D (5 bases each). Trimming left V 6 bases short and J 0 bases short, with 12 bases between. Per germline, CDR1 MGHDK and CDR2 SYGVNS. The CDR3 has 16 residues. The CDR3 coding sequence is TGTGCCAGCAGGTCCGGGACGCACTCTGGGGCCAACGTCCTGACTTTC. Translated, it gives CASRSGTHSGANVLTF.

V usage is TRBV4-3 and J usage is TRBJ2-3; D call uncertain. Germline V lookup: CDR1 LGHNA, CDR2 YSLEER. The ends were cut back, 0 bases at V and 4 bases at J, with 8 bases in the middle. The CDR3 has 14 amino acids. DNA for the CDR3: TGCGCCAGCAGCCAAGACTGGTTCCCAGATACGCAGTATTTT. Protein: CASSQDWFPDTQYF.

This clonotype was seen a handful of times. This chain connects TRBV4-3 to TRBJ2-3; D unclear. In germline, CDR1 is LGHNA, CDR2 YSLEER. Trimming took 1 base from V and 4 from J, leaving 21 bases between them. The CDR3 loop spans 18 amino acids. CDR3 sequence reads: CASSQVSYSGPVADTQYF. The CDR3 DNA reads TGCGCCAGCAGCCAAGTATCATACTCCGGGCCCGTGGCAGATACGCAGTATTTT.

This clonotype was seen ten or more times. This rearrangement joins TRBV7-2 to TRBJ2-6; D remains unclear. V was trimmed by 8 bases and J by 4 bases, leaving 9 bases between them. Germline V lookup: CDR1 SGHTA, CDR2 FQGNSA. The CDR3 has 13 amino acids. CDR3 in amino acids: CASRNLGANVLTF. The DNA for the CDR3 is TGTGCCAGCCGTAACCTAGGGGCCAACGTCCTGACTTTC.

This clonotype showed up many times. This rearrangement joins TRBV14 to TRBJ2-3; TRBD1 aligns across 9 bases. CDR1 is SGHDN, CDR2 FVKESK, per germline. V gave up 4 bases and J gave up 3 bases; unmatched junction bases: 11. The CDR3 has 17 amino acids. As DNA, the CDR3 is TGTGCCAGCAGCCCCACACCGGGACAGGGTCGAACAGATACGCAGTATTTT. Its protein product is CASSPTPGQGRTDTQYF.

In this sample, this clonotype turned up a few times. The rearrangement uses TRBV20-1 and TRBJ1-1; no clear D. V lost 0 bases, J lost 3 bases, and 5 bases lay in between. Looked up from germline, CDR1 is DFQATT and CDR2 is SNEGSKA (reference sequence). The CDR3 totals 12 residues. CDR3 in amino acids: CSAREAHTEAFF. The CDR3 DNA follows: TGCAGTGCTAGAGAGGCCCACACTGAAGCTTTCTTT.

The chain is built from TRBV9 and TRBJ1-2; possibly TRBD1 for D (6 bases). Germline CDR1 is SGDLS and CDR2 is YYNGEE. The length of the CDR3 is 13 residues. Trimming pared 2 bases from V and 4 bases from J, leaving 9 bases between. The CDR3 spells CASSVGQSYGYTF. The CDR3, as DNA: TGTGCCAGCAGCGTCGGACAGTCCTATGGCTACACCTTC.

This clonotype was seen many times. DNA of the CDR3: TGTGCCAGCACCTCAGTCCTAGGCAATCAGCCCCAGCATTTT. Protein sequence: CASTSVLGNQPQHF. The chain employs TRBV27 and TRBJ1-5; D remains unclear. This CDR3 region has 14 residues. Trimming stripped 7 bases from V and 2 bases from J, with 12 bases between. From germline, CDR1 is MNHEY and CDR2 SMNVEV (reference sequence).

The chain is built from TRBV4-1 and TRBJ1-2; D not resolved. Germline V CDR1 and CDR2: MGHRA, YSYEKL. With 0 bases removed from V and 4 bases from J, the gap between germline ends came to 15 bases. The CDR3 consists of 16 residues. The CDR3 coding sequence is TGCGCCAGCAGCCAAGAAAGACCGACCGACTCCTATGGCTACACCTTC. Amino acid sequence: CASSQERPTDSYGYTF.

This clonotype was seen many times. The chain carries TRBV7-2 and TRBJ1-1; 11 positions match TRBD1. V was clipped by 3 bases and J by 5 bases; unmatched bases: 8. Germline loops: CDR1 SGHTA, CDR2 FQGNSA. CDR3 length: 16 residues. The chain's CDR3 is CASSFSGTGGKTEAFF. The DNA of the CDR3 is TGTGCCAGCAGCTTCTCCGGGACAGGGGGAAAGACTGAAGCTTTCTTT.

This clonotype has at least ten counts. V usage is TRBV5-6 and J usage is TRBJ1-6; 11 bases fit TRBD1. J lost 8 bases, V lost 4 bases, and 5 bases had no gene match. The CDR3 is 15 residues long. Germline lookup yields CDR1 SGHDT and CDR2 YYEEEE. The CDR3 protein is CASSRGTGGDSPLHF. The CDR3 DNA reads TGTGCCAGCAGCCGTGGGACAGGGGGGGATTCACCCCTCCACTTT.

This chain connects TRBV28 to TRBJ2-2, with 8 bases aligning to TRBD2. The CDR3 has 16 amino acids. Germline CDR1 and CDR2: MDHEN and SYDVKM. Unmatched junction bases numbered 8, after V lost 6 bases and J lost 2 bases. CDR3 nucleotides: TGTGCCAGCAGCTGGAAACTAGCGGTTAACACCGGGGAGCTGTTTTTT. Its translation: CASSWKLAVNTGELFF.

This sequence joins TRBV7-9 and TRBJ1-6, with 9 bases lining up with TRBD1. V lost 4 bases to trimming and J lost 8 bases; unmatched junction nucleotides: 18. The CDR3 loop spans 19 amino acids. Germline lookup yields CDR1 SEHNR and CDR2 FQNEAQ (reference sequence). In DNA, the CDR3 is TGTGCCAGCAGCTCCACCGATCTTAGACAGGGGGGAACGTATTCACCCCTCCACTTT. Protein sequence: CASSSTDLRQGGTYSPLHF. The entire variable domain, with the rest obtained from reference TRBV7-9 and TRBJ1-6, is as follows: DTGVSQNPRHKITKRGQNVTFRCDPISEHNRLYWYRQTLGQGPEFLTYFQNEAQLEKSRLLSDRFSAERPKGSFSTLEIQRTEQGDSAMYLCASSSTDLRQGGTYSPLHFGNGTRLTVT.

Many counts were recorded for this clonotype. The CDR3 protein is CASSPDGDVRSYEQYF. CDR3 DNA: TGTGCCAGCAGTCCTGACGGGGACGTCCGCTCCTACGAGCAGTACTTC. The V and J genes are TRBV12-3 or TRBV12-4 and TRBJ2-7; perhaps D is TRBD1 or TRBD2 (5 bases each). The CDR3 runs to 16 residues. Trimming cost V 5 bases and J 0 bases, with 17 bases left between them.

The gene calls are TRBV6-5 and TRBJ2-7; D is unresolved. The CDR3 extends over 15 amino acids. V was clipped by 8 bases and J by 2 bases, with 19 bases between them. CDR1 MNHEY and CDR2 SVGAGI come from the germline V gene. CDR3: CASRWTMAPAYEQYF. The CDR3, as DNA: TGTGCCAGCCGATGGACGATGGCCCCGGCCTACGAGCAGTACTTC.

The chain combines TRBV20-1 with TRBJ2-7; TRBD1 matches at 8 bases. Germline V gene sequence: CDR1 DFQATT, CDR2 SNEGSKA (reference sequence). Trimming took 5 bases from V and 6 from J; bases not matched to a gene: 9. The CDR3 has 13 amino acids. The CDR3 reads CSAATVDRGEQYF. CDR3 nucleotides: TGCAGTGCTGCAACTGTAGACAGGGGCGAGCAGTACTTC.

Remarks on this clonotype: A clone one base away is much larger, so this may be a read error. CDR3 region: CASSFMTGNTEAFF. In nucleotides, the CDR3 is TGTGCCAGCAGCTTTATGACAGGGAACACTGAAGCTTTCTTT. The chain recombines TRBV7-2 with TRBJ1-1; perhaps TRBD1 as D (6 bases). The CDR3 spans 14 residues. CDR1 is SGHTA and CDR2 is FQGNSA in the germline V gene. V was cut by 3 bases and J by 1 base, with 9 bases left in between. The whole variable domain, remainder taken from reference TRBV7-2 and TRBJ1-1, is GAGVSQSPSNKVTEKGKDVELRCDPISGHTALYWYRQSLGQGLEFLIYFQGNSAPDKSGLPSDRFSAERTGGSVSTLTIQRTQQEDSAVYLCASSFMTGNTEAFFGQGTRLTVV.

In its sample, this clonotype was seen many times. The CDR3 region has the DNA TGTGCCAGCAGTACCGCCGAAGCTTTCTTT. Its protein product is CASSTAEAFF. The gene calls are TRBV28 and TRBJ1-1, with D uncertain. Germline V gene lookup returns CDR1 MDHEN and CDR2 SYDVKM. The CDR3 extends over 10 amino acids. V shed 5 bases and J shed 8 bases, with 6 bases lying between them.

This clonotype was seen a few times. The chain employs TRBV6-5 and TRBJ1-2, with 8 bases identical to TRBD1. Germline loops: CDR1 MNHEY, CDR2 SVGAGI. V was clipped by 5 bases and J by 4 bases; unmatched bases: 9. This CDR3 contains 15 residues. CDR3 loop: CASSPDRDPFYGYTF. The CDR3 nucleotides are TGTGCCAGCAGTCCGGACAGGGACCCGTTCTATGGCTACACCTTC.

This clonotype was seen more than once but under ten times. V gene TRBV7-9 combines with J gene TRBJ1-2, with 10 bases aligning to TRBD1. The germline gives CDR1 SEHNR, CDR2 FQNEAQ (reference sequence). Losses at the gene ends were 3 bases for V and 5 bases for J; bases not matched to a gene: 9. CDR3 length: 16 amino acids. The CDR3 region has the DNA TGTGCCAGCAGCTTGCCCAGGGACAGGGGAATTTATGGCTACACCTTC. Protein: CASSLPRDRGIYGYTF.

This clonotype was found a few times. The chain combines TRBV28 with TRBJ2-7; no clear D gene. The CDR3 has 13 amino acids. V lost 1 base and J lost 4, with 8 bases in between. Germline loops: CDR1 MDHEN, CDR2 SYDVKM. This CDR3 reads CASSLSQKYEQYF. DNA of the CDR3: TGTGCCAGCAGTTTATCACAGAAGTACGAGCAGTACTTC.

The chain employs TRBV19 and TRBJ1-2; no clear D gene. The CDR3 is 19 residues long. V was clipped by 6 bases and J by 4 bases, with 30 bases between them. Germline-derived CDR1 and CDR2 are LNHDA and SQIVND (reference sequence). In nucleotides, the CDR3 is TGTGCCAGTAGCCCTCCCATCGCCAGCACCAAACGATTCGTCTATGGCTACACCTTC. This gives the protein CASSPPIASTKRFVYGYTF.

A few counts support this clonotype. The chain recombines TRBV7-8 with TRBJ2-5, with 7 bases that match TRBD2. Germline V lookup: CDR1 SGHVS, CDR2 FQNEAQ. The J segment lost 2 bases and the V segment lost 5 bases, leaving 11 bases of the junction unmatched. There are 16 residues in the CDR3. The CDR3 DNA follows: TGTGCCAGCAGCCGGCGGCGGGGAGGGGCGCAAGAGACCCAGTACTTC. It translates to CASSRRRGGAQETQYF.

Details on this clonotype: This clone may be a read error of a much larger clone one base away. This chain joins TRBV7-2 and TRBJ2-1, with D uncertain. CDR1 and CDR2 (germline): SGHTA, FQGNSA. The CDR3 sequence is 12 residues long. The CDR3 nucleotides are TGTGCCAGCAGCCGTATACCGGAACCCACCACCTTC. Residues: CASSRIPEPTTF.

This clonotype has a single count. Possible read error: a much larger clone is one base away. The chain carries TRBV7-9 and TRBJ1-2, with no clear D. This CDR3 comprises 12 residues. The germline gives CDR1 SEHNR, CDR2 FQNEAQ (reference sequence). In nucleotides, the CDR3 is TGTGCCAGCAGCTTTGACGGCTATGGCTCCACCTTC. Protein: CASSFDGYGSTF.

The rearrangement uses TRBV27 and TRBJ1-1, with no clear D. In germline, CDR1 is MNHEY, CDR2 SMNVEV (reference sequence). V was trimmed by 5 bases and J by 0 bases, leaving 19 bases between them. The CDR3 is 17 residues long. CDR3 amino acids: CASSPLLSERMNTEAFF. In nucleotides, the CDR3 is TGTGCCAGCAGTCCGCTTTTGTCAGAGCGCATGAACACTGAAGCTTTCTTT.

This clonotype was recorded many times. This sequence joins TRBV6-1 and TRBJ1-1; 7 positions agree with TRBD1. Germline-derived CDR1 and CDR2 are MNHNS and SASEGT. V was pared by 4 bases and J by 3 bases, with 8 bases of the junction left unmatched. This CDR3 is built from 15 residues. The CDR3 loop is CASSGDRGFYTEAFF. CDR3 in DNA: TGTGCCAGCAGTGGGGACAGAGGTTTTTACACTGAAGCTTTCTTT.

This clonotype was detected only a few times. The gene calls are TRBV7-2 and TRBJ2-7; no clear D gene. Germline V gene sequence: CDR1 SGHTA, CDR2 FQGNSA. Trimming pared 1 base from V and 2 bases from J, leaving 6 bases between. The CDR3 covers 13 residues. CDR3 in DNA: TGTGCCAGCAGCTTAGAAGCTGCCTACGAGCAGTACTTC. Translation gives CASSLEAAYEQYF.